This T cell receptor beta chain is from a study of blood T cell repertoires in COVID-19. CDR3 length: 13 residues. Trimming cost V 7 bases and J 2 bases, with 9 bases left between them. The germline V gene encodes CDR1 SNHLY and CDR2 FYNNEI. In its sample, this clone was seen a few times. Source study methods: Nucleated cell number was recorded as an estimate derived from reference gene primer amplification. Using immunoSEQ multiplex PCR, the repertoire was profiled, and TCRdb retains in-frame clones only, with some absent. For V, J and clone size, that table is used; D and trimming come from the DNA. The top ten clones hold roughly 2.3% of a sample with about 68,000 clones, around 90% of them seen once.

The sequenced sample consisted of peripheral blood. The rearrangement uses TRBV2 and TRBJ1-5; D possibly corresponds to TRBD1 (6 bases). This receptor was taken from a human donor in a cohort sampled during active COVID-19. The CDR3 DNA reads TGTGCCAGCAACAGGGAAGGCAATCAGCCCCAGCATTTT. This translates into CASNREGNQPQHF.